The rows below give T cell receptor beta chains drawn from one sample of a study of blood T cell repertoires in COVID-19. Data came from immunoSEQ multiplex PCR; TCRdb stores just in-frame clones and leaves some out. The sample contains more than 150,000 clones, 87% of which appear only once. The source material was PBMCs or T cells enriched from blood (not recorded which). The receptor set was obtained from a woman in her twenties or thirties who had recovered from COVID-19. The CDR3 runs from the conserved cysteine through the conserved F or W. The D gene is left open where the match is weak. Expanded clones are given a class, and other clones once, few, many or no size at all.

abundance: .
d_gene: TRBD2
j_gene: TRBJ2-2
v_gene: TRBV5-4
CDR3aa: CASSLGGAANTGELFF
CDR3nt: TGTGCCAGCAGCCTCGGGGGGGCAGCGAACACCGGGGAGCTGTTTTTT

abundance: .
d_gene: TRBD1
j_gene: TRBJ1-6
v_gene: TRBV2
CDR3aa: CASSEQTGYGTPLHF
CDR3nt: TGTGCCAGCAGTGAACAGACAGGGTATGGTACACCCCTCCACTTT

abundance: .
d_gene: .
j_gene: TRBJ2-7
v_gene: TRBV27
CDR3aa: CASRGVDPYEQYF
CDR3nt: TGTGCCAGCAGAGGAGTCGACCCCTACGAGCAGTACTTC

abundance: once
d_gene: .
j_gene: TRBJ2-1
v_gene: TRBV11-3
CDR3aa: CASSSAGTYNEQFF
CDR3nt: TGTGCCAGCAGCAGTGCCGGGACATACAATGAGCAGTTCTTC

abundance: .
d_gene: .
j_gene: TRBJ2-7
v_gene: TRBV6-6
CDR3aa: CASSAGRGGSYEQYF
CDR3nt: TGTGCCAGCAGTGCTGGGAGAGGCGGTTCCTACGAGCAGTACTTC

abundance: .
d_gene: .
j_gene: TRBJ1-2
v_gene: TRBV20-1
CDR3aa: CSAKNSYTF
CDR3nt: TGCAGTGCTAAAAATAGCTACACCTTC

abundance: .
d_gene: .
j_gene: TRBJ2-2
v_gene: TRBV10-3
CDR3aa: CAISEGSADGELFF
CDR3nt: TGTGCCATCAGTGAAGGTAGCGCGGACGGGGAGCTGTTTTTT

abundance: .
d_gene: .
j_gene: TRBJ2-5
v_gene: TRBV7-2
CDR3aa: CASSLYTGLQETQYF
CDR3nt: TGTGCCAGCAGCTTGTACACAGGGTTACAAGAGACCCAGTACTTC

abundance: once
d_gene: TRBD1
j_gene: TRBJ1-5
v_gene: TRBV18
CDR3aa: CASSPTLPGQGVVMRNQPQHF
CDR3nt: TGTGCCAGCTCGCCGACCTTACCGGGACAGGGGGTCGTTATGCGCAATCAGCCCCAGCATTTT

abundance: once
d_gene: .
j_gene: TRBJ2-7
v_gene: TRBV11-2
CDR3aa: CASRLRGYEQYF
CDR3nt: TGTGCCAGCCGACTTAGGGGCTACGAGCAGTACTTC

abundance: .
d_gene: TRBD1
j_gene: TRBJ1-4
v_gene: TRBV5-4
CDR3aa: CASSSDREEKLFF
CDR3nt: TGTGCCAGCAGCTCCGACAGGGAAGAAAAACTGTTTTTT

abundance: .
d_gene: TRBD1
j_gene: TRBJ1-2
v_gene: TRBV4-3
CDR3aa: CASSQDQGVGYGYTF
CDR3nt: TGCGCCAGCAGCCAAGATCAGGGGGTTGGCTATGGCTACACCTTC

abundance: .
d_gene: TRBD1
j_gene: TRBJ1-1
v_gene: TRBV7-6
CDR3aa: CASRPPGQSPGTEAFF
CDR3nt: TGTGCCAGCAGACCACCGGGACAGAGTCCAGGGACTGAAGCTTTCTTT

abundance: once
d_gene: TRBD2
j_gene: TRBJ2-1
v_gene: TRBV15
CDR3aa: CATSRNTGGLYNEQFF
CDR3nt: TGTGCCACCAGCAGAAACACGGGGGGGCTATACAATGAGCAGTTCTTC

abundance: .
d_gene: TRBD2
j_gene: TRBJ2-3
v_gene: TRBV18
CDR3aa: CASSPLAGGYQDTQYF
CDR3nt: TGTGCCAGCTCACCACTAGCGGGGGGCTATCAAGATACGCAGTATTTT

abundance: .
d_gene: TRBD1
j_gene: TRBJ2-5
v_gene: TRBV5-1
CDR3aa: CASSPDRGEDQETQYF
CDR3nt: TGCGCCAGCAGCCCGGACAGGGGAGAGGACCAAGAGACCCAGTACTTC

abundance: .
d_gene: TRBD2
j_gene: TRBJ2-3
v_gene: TRBV20-1
CDR3aa: CSASRGALAGGPTDTQYF
CDR3nt: TGCAGTGCTAGTAGAGGGGCGCTAGCGGGGGGCCCCACAGATACGCAGTATTTT

abundance: .
d_gene: TRBD1
j_gene: TRBJ1-6
v_gene: TRBV6-6
CDR3aa: CASSDQGASNSPLHF
CDR3nt: TGTGCCAGCAGTGATCAGGGGGCGAGTAATTCACCCCTCCACTTT

abundance: .
d_gene: .
j_gene: TRBJ2-7
v_gene: TRBV5-5
CDR3aa: CASSLEGWDGSYEQYF
CDR3nt: TGTGCCAGCAGCTTGGAGGGGTGGGATGGCTCCTACGAGCAGTACTTC

abundance: .
d_gene: .
j_gene: TRBJ2-4
v_gene: TRBV30
CDR3aa: CAWSVRGAKNIQYF
CDR3nt: TGTGCCTGGAGTGTCAGAGGGGCCAAAAACATTCAGTACTTC

abundance: .
d_gene: .
j_gene: TRBJ1-2
v_gene: TRBV9
CDR3aa: CASSVERGDSYGYTF
CDR3nt: TGTGCCAGCAGCGTAGAGCGGGGGGATTCCTATGGCTACACCTTC

abundance: once
d_gene: .
j_gene: TRBJ2-7
v_gene: TRBV19
CDR3aa: CASSRRALGQDEQYF
CDR3nt: TGTGCCAGTAGTAGACGGGCCTTGGGGCAGGACGAGCAGTACTTC

abundance: .
d_gene: TRBD1
j_gene: TRBJ2-5
v_gene: TRBV14
CDR3aa: CASSQWGQGARETQYF
CDR3nt: TGTGCCAGCAGCCAATGGGGACAGGGGGCGCGGGAGACCCAGTACTTC

abundance: few
d_gene: TRBD1
j_gene: TRBJ2-3
v_gene: TRBV9
CDR3aa: CASSTTGTGGKNTQYF
CDR3nt: TGTGCCAGCAGCACCACCGGGACAGGTGGGAAAAATACGCAGTATTTT

abundance: .
d_gene: .
j_gene: TRBJ1-1
v_gene: TRBV12-5
CDR3aa: CASGLGPRGAFF
CDR3nt: TGTGCTAGTGGTTTGGGGCCCCGCGGAGCTTTCTTT

abundance: .
d_gene: TRBD1
j_gene: TRBJ1-5
v_gene: TRBV2
CDR3aa: CASQGTGNQPQHF
CDR3nt: TGTGCCAGCCAGGGGACAGGCAATCAGCCCCAGCATTTT

abundance: few
d_gene: .
j_gene: TRBJ1-2
v_gene: TRBV6-5
CDR3aa: CASSIGVSNYGYTF
CDR3nt: TGTGCCAGCAGCATAGGAGTGTCTAACTATGGCTACACCTTC

abundance: .
d_gene: .
j_gene: TRBJ1-5
v_gene: TRBV2
CDR3aa: CASSEGVSYQPQHF
CDR3nt: TGTGCCAGCAGTGAAGGAGTTTCTTATCAGCCCCAGCATTTT

abundance: .
d_gene: .
j_gene: TRBJ2-2
v_gene: TRBV7-2
CDR3aa: CASSPGTSMNTGELFF
CDR3nt: TGTGCCAGCAGCCCAGGGACTTCTATGAACACCGGGGAGCTGTTTTTT

abundance: few
d_gene: .
j_gene: TRBJ2-7
v_gene: TRBV7-9
CDR3aa: CASSLDTRAAYEQYF
CDR3nt: TGTGCCAGCAGCTTAGATACGAGGGCAGCCTACGAGCAGTACTTC

abundance: .
d_gene: .
j_gene: TRBJ1-2
v_gene: TRBV30
CDR3aa: CAWSAPHESAGYGYTF
CDR3nt: TGTGCCTGGAGTGCCCCCCACGAGTCGGCGGGGTATGGCTACACCTTC

abundance: .
d_gene: .
j_gene: TRBJ1-2
v_gene: TRBV7-2
CDR3aa: CASSLARAALDGYTF
CDR3nt: TGTGCCAGCAGCTTAGCGAGGGCGGCCCTTGACGGCTACACCTTC

abundance: .
d_gene: .
j_gene: TRBJ1-1
v_gene: TRBV28
CDR3aa: CASSSPSTVMNTEAFF
CDR3nt: TGTGCCAGCAGTTCGCCAAGTACAGTGATGAACACTGAAGCTTTCTTT

abundance: .
d_gene: .
j_gene: TRBJ2-7
v_gene: TRBV27
CDR3aa: CASSLYYRAHDYEQYF
CDR3nt: TGTGCCAGCAGTTTATATTACAGGGCTCACGACTACGAGCAGTACTTC

abundance: .
d_gene: TRBD2
j_gene: TRBJ2-1
v_gene: TRBV24-1
CDR3aa: CATRSGVNNEQFF
CDR3nt: TGTGCCACCAGGAGCGGGGTCAACAATGAGCAGTTCTTC

abundance: .
d_gene: .
j_gene: TRBJ1-2
v_gene: TRBV12-3/TRBV12-4
CDR3aa: CASSLSGNYGYTF
CDR3nt: TGTGCCAGCAGTTTAAGCGGTAACTATGGCTACACCTTC

abundance: .
d_gene: .
j_gene: TRBJ2-2
v_gene: TRBV15
CDR3aa: CATSRPRVNTGELFF
CDR3nt: TGTGCCACCAGCAGACCCAGGGTGAACACCGGGGAGCTGTTTTTT

abundance: .
d_gene: .
j_gene: TRBJ2-1
v_gene: TRBV11-3
CDR3aa: CASSLGSYNEQFF
CDR3nt: TGTGCCAGCAGCTTAGGCAGTTACAATGAGCAGTTCTTC

abundance: .
d_gene: .
j_gene: TRBJ2-7
v_gene: TRBV11-2
CDR3aa: CASGRSYEQYF
CDR3nt: TGTGCCAGCGGCCGCTCCTACGAGCAGTACTTC

abundance: .
d_gene: .
j_gene: TRBJ2-2
v_gene: TRBV7-2
CDR3aa: CASSFLRDTDTGELFF
CDR3nt: TGTGCCAGCAGCTTTCTCCGGGACACGGACACCGGGGAGCTGTTTTTT